The rows below give T cell receptor beta chains drawn from one sample of a study of T cells after posttransplantation cyclophosphamide. Profiled with immunoSEQ multiplex PCR; TCRdb holds only in-frame clones, not every one. The sample holds under 50,000 clones, and no clone turns up only once. The specimen sequenced was PBMCs. The receptors were gathered from a man aged 40-49 years in good health, CMV-negative, and a related stem cell transplant donor. The CDR3 runs from the conserved cysteine through the conserved F or W. A D gene is named only where the DNA matches it firmly. Rows may omit the clone size; those that give it use once, few, many or a size class.

TGTGCCAGCAGCGTACTTACTAACGGGAGGGATGAGCAGTTCTTC,CASSVLTNGRDEQFF,many,TRBD2,TRBV9,TRBJ2-1
TGTGCCAGCAGCTTAGACAGGGGAAGCTCCTACAATGAGCAGTTCTTC,CASSLDRGSSYNEQFF,many,TRBD1,TRBV7-2,TRBJ2-1
TGTGCCAGCAGCGTAGGTAATCTAGCGGGAAAAACAGATACGCAGTATTTT,CASSVGNLAGKTDTQYF,.,TRBD2,TRBV9,TRBJ2-3
TGTGCCAGCAGTTATAACAGGGGGTACTATGGCTACACCTTC,CASSYNRGYYGYTF,many,TRBD1,TRBV6-5,TRBJ1-2
TGTGCCAGCACCAACAACGTACGGGGATATGGTGAAGCTTTCTTT,CASTNNVRGYGEAFF,.,.,TRBV6-1,TRBJ1-1
TGTGCCAGCAGTTACACGACTAGCGGGAACTACGAGCAGTACTTC,CASSYTTSGNYEQYF,many,TRBD2,TRBV6-5,TRBJ2-7
TGTGCCACCAGGGCCAGGGGATCTCAAGAGACCCAGTACTTC,CATRARGSQETQYF,many,.,TRBV15,TRBJ2-5
TGTGCCAGCAGCCAAGAGGCCTGGACTAGGGAGGAAACCAAAAACATTCAGTACTTC,CASSQEAWTREETKNIQYF,many,TRBD2,TRBV14,TRBJ2-4
TGTGCCAGCAGTTTGGTAACGGTGGGGCAAGCCCCCCAGCATTTT,CASSLVTVGQAPQHF,many,.,TRBV28,TRBJ1-5
TGTGCCAGCAGCTTCCCCAGGGGATATGGCTACACCTTC,CASSFPRGYGYTF,many,.,TRBV11-2,TRBJ1-2
TGTGCCATCAGTGAGTCGAGTCAGCCCCAGCATTTT,CAISESSQPQHF,many,.,TRBV10-3,TRBJ1-5
TGTGCCAGCAGCGTAGGGCTAGTCTCCGGGGAGCTGTTTTTT,CASSVGLVSGELFF,many,.,TRBV9,TRBJ2-2
TGTGCCAGTAGACCAGGGACTAGCGGGAGAGAGTCTGGGGCCAACGTCCTGACTTTC,CASRPGTSGRESGANVLTF,many,TRBD2,TRBV19,TRBJ2-6
TGTGCCAGTAGTATTGGACAGGGGACGGGTGAAGCTTTCTTT,CASSIGQGTGEAFF,many,TRBD1,TRBV19,TRBJ1-1
TGTGCCAGCAGCTTAGATCGGCGGGACACTGAAGCTTTCTTT,CASSLDRRDTEAFF,many,.,TRBV11-2,TRBJ1-1
TGTGCCAGCAGCTCCTACAGGGGACTCTCCTACAATGAGCAGTTCTTC,CASSSYRGLSYNEQFF,many,.,TRBV7-2,TRBJ2-1
TGTGCCAGTAGTAGCGTCTTAAATCAGCCCCAGCATTTT,CASSSVLNQPQHF,many,.,TRBV19,TRBJ1-5